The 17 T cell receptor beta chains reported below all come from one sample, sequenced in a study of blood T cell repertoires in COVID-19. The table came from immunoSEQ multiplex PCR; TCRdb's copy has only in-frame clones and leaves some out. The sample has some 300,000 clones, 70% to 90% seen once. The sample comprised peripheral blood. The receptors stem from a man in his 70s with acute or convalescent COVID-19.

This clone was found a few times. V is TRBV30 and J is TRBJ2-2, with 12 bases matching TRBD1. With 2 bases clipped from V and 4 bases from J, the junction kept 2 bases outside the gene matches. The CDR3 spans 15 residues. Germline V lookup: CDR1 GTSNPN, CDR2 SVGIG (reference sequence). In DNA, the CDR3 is TGTGCCTGGAGTCGGGACAGGGGGCTCACCGGGGAGCTGTTTTTT. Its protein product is CAWSRDRGLTGELFF. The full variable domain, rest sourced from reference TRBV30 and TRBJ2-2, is SQTIHQWPATLVQPVGSPLSLECTVEGTSNPNLYWYRQAAGRGLQLLFYSVGIGQISSEVPQNLSASRPQDRQFILSSKKLLLSDSGFYLCAWSRDRGLTGELFFGEGSRLTVL.

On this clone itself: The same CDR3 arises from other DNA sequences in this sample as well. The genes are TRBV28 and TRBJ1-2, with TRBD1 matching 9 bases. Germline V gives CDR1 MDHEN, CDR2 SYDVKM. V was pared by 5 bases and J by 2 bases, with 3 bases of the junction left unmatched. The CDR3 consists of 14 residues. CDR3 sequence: CASSTGQGNYGYTF. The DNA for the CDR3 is TGTGCCAGCAGTACCGGACAGGGGAACTATGGCTACACCTTC.

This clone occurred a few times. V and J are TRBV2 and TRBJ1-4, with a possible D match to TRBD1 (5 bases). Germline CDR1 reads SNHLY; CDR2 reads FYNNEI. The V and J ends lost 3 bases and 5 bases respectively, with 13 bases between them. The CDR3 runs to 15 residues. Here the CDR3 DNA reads TGTGCCAGCAGTGACAGGGTCTTATCGAATGAAAAACTGTTTTTT. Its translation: CASSDRVLSNEKLFF.

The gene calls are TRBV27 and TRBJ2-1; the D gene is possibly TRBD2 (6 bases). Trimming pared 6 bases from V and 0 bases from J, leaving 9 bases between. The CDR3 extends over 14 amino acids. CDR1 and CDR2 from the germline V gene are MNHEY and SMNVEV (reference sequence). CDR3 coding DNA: TGTGCCAGCAGCTACGGGAGCTCCTACAATGAGCAGTTCTTC. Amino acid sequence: CASSYGSSYNEQFF.

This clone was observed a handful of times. The chain's CDR3 is CASSLLTGLNEKLFF. CDR3 bases: TGTGCCAGCAGTTTATTGACAGGACTTAATGAAAAACTGTTTTTT. This sequence joins TRBV28 and TRBJ1-4; weak D call: TRBD1 (6 bases). This CDR3 contains 15 residues. Germline V gene sequence: CDR1 MDHEN, CDR2 SYDVKM. The V end was cut by 1 base, the J end by 4 bases, with 10 bases between.

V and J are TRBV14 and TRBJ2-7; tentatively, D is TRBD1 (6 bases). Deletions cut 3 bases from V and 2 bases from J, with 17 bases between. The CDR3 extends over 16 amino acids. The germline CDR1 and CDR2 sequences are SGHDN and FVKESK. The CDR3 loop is CASSQAQGPIAYEQYF. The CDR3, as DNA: TGTGCCAGCAGCCAGGCACAGGGCCCGATTGCCTACGAGCAGTACTTC. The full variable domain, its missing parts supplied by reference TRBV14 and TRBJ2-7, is EAGVTQFPSHSVIEKGQTVTLRCDPISGHDNLYWYRRVMGKEIKFLLHFVKESKQDESGMPNNRFLAERTGGTYSTLKVQPAELEDSGVYFCASSQAQGPIAYEQYFGPGTRLTVT.

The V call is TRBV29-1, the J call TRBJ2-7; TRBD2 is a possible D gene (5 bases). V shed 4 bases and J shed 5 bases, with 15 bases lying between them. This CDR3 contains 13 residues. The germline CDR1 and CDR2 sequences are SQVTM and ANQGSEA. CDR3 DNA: TGCAGCGTTGCGGGGTCGCCAGGAAACGAGCAGTACTTC. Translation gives CSVAGSPGNEQYF.

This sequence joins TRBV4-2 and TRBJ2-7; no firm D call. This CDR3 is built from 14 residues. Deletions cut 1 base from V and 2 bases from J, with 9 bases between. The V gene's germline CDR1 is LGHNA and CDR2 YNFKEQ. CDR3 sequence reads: CASSQVPDTYEQYF. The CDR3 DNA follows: TGTGCCAGCAGCCAAGTTCCAGATACCTACGAGCAGTACTTC.

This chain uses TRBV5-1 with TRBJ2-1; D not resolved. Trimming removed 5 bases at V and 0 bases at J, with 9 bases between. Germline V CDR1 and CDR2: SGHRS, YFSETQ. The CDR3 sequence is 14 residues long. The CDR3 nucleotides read TGCGCCAGCAGTCCCGACATCTCCTACAATGAGCAGTTCTTC. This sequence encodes CASSPDISYNEQFF. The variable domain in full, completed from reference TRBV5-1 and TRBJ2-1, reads KAGVTQTPRYLIKTRGQQVTLSCSPISGHRSVSWYQQTPGQGLQFLFEYFSETQRNKGNFPGRFSGRQFSNSRSEMNVSTLELGDSALYLCASSPDISYNEQFFGPGTRLTVL.

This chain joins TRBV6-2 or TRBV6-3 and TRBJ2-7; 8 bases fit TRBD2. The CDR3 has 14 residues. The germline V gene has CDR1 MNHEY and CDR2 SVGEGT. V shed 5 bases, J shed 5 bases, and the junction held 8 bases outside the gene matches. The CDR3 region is CASSPSGSVHEQYF. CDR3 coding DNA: TGTGCCAGCAGTCCGAGCGGGAGTGTCCACGAGCAGTACTTC.

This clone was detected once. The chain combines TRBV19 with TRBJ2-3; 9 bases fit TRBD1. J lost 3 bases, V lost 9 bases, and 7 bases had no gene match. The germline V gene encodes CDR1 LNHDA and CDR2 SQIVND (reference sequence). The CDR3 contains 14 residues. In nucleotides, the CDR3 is TGTGCCAGCCGACGGGACAGGGAAACAGATACGCAGTATTTT. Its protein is CASRRDRETDTQYF.

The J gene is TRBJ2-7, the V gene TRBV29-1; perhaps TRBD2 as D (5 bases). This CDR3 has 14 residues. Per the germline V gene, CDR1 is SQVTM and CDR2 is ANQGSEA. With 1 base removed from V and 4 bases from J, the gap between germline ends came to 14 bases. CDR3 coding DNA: TGCAGCGTTGAAGGGGGAGTATCGGGGTACGAGCAGTACTTC. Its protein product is CSVEGGVSGYEQYF.

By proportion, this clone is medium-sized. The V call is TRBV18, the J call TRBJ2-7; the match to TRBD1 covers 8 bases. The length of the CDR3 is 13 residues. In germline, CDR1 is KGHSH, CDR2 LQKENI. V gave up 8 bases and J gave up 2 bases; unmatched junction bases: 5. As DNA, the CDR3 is TGTGCCAGCCTCCGGACAGGGACCTACGAGCAGTACTTC. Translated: CASLRTGTYEQYF. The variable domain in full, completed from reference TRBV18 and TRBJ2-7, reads NAGVMQNPRHLVRRRGQEARLRCSPMKGHSHVYWYRQLPEEGLKFMVYLQKENIIDESGMPKERFSAEFPKEGPSILRIQQVVRGDSAAYFCASLRTGTYEQYFGPGTRLTVT.

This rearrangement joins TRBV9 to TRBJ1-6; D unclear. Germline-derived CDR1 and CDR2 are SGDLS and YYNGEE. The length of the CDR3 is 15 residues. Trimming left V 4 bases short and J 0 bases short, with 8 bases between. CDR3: CASSPPGSYNSPLHF. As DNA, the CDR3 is TGTGCCAGCAGCCCCCCGGGCTCCTATAATTCACCCCTCCACTTT.

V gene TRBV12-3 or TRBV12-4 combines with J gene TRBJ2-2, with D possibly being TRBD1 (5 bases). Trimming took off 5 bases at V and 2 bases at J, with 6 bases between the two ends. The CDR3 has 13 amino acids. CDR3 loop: CASSDSNTGELFF. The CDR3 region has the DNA TGTGCCAGCAGTGACAGTAACACCGGGGAGCTGTTTTTT.

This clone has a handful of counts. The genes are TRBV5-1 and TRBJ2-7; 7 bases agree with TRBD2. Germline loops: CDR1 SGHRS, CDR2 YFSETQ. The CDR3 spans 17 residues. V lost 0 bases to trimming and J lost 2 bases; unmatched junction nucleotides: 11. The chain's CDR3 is CASSLGATSQFPYEQYF. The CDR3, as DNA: TGCGCCAGCAGCTTGGGCGCGACTAGCCAATTTCCCTACGAGCAGTACTTC. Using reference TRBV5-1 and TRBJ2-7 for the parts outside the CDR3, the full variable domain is KAGVTQTPRYLIKTRGQQVTLSCSPISGHRSVSWYQQTPGQGLQFLFEYFSETQRNKGNFPGRFSGRQFSNSRSEMNVSTLELGDSALYLCASSLGATSQFPYEQYFGPGTRLTVT.

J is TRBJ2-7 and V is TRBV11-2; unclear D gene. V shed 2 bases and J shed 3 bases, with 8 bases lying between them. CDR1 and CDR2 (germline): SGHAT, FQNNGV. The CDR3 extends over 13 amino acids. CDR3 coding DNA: TGTGCCAGCAGCTTATTTCTAGACTACGAGCAGTACTTC. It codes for CASSLFLDYEQYF.